A single sample is the source of the 23 T cell receptor beta chains below, sequenced in a study of tumor and adjacent non-tumor tissue in lung cancer. RNA was extracted from bulk tissue without any cell sorting. The normal lung tissue was taken more than 3 cm from the tumor edge. The library came from three nested PCR rounds adapted from ARM-PCR protocols. TCRdb processed the multiplex PCR reads anew with MiXCR; each CDR3 protein has one entry. The profile shows approximately 80,000 distinct CDR3 sequences, roughly 80% of them singletons. The sequencing sample was made of distant non-tumor lung tissue. Every receptor here comes from a man aged 55 to 69 with non-small cell lung cancer.

In the case of this clonotype: At one end the junction does not follow the germline gene, possibly because of a read error. The chain uses TRBV6-2 or TRBV6-3 and TRBJ2-6, with 7 bases matching TRBD1. The CDR3 has 14 amino acids. Germline CDR1 reads MNHEY; CDR2 reads SVGEGT. Here the CDR3 DNA reads TGCGCCAGCTCGACAGGGAATGTGGCCAACGTCCTGACTTTC. Translated: CASSTGNVANVLTF.

A word on this clonotype: Germline is not matched at one junction end, which may reflect a read error. V gene TRBV28 combines with J gene TRBJ1-5; D ambiguous. The CDR3 is 17 residues long. Per the germline V gene, CDR1 is MDHEN and CDR2 is SYDVKM. CDR3 loop: CASSLFYTGKWGQPHHF. The CDR3, as DNA: TGTGCAAGCAGTTTATTTTACACGGGGAAATGGGGTCAGCCCCATCATTTT.

The sample holds a few counts of this clonotype. The chain couples TRBV5-1 to TRBJ2-2; 8 positions match TRBD2. Germline V gene sequence: CDR1 SGHRS, CDR2 YFSETQ. The length of the CDR3 is 16 residues. The V and J ends lost 6 bases and 6 bases, in that order; junction bases with no gene match: 13. The CDR3 coding sequence is TGCGCCAGCACCCGGAGCGGCGGGAGGTTGGCCGGGGAGCTGTTTTTT. Amino acid sequence: CASTRSGGRLAGELFF. The complete variable domain, with remaining parts taken from reference TRBV5-1 and TRBJ2-2, reads KAGVTQTPRYLIKTRGQQVTLSCSPISGHRSVSWYQQTPGQGLQFLFEYFSETQRNKGNFPGRFSGRQFSNSRSEMNVSTLELGDSALYLCASTRSGGRLAGELFFGEGSRLTVL.

The gene calls are TRBV11-1 and TRBJ2-5, with TRBD1 matching over 8 bases. Germline V gene sequence: CDR1 SGHAT, CDR2 FQDESV (reference sequence). V was pared by 1 base and J by 4 bases, with 11 bases of the junction left unmatched. This CDR3 contains 17 residues. The CDR3 sequence: CASSLDALRTGRETQYF. As DNA, the CDR3 is TGTGCCAGCAGCTTAGACGCCCTCAGGACAGGGCGAGAGACCCAGTACTTC. Full variable domain (rest looked up from reference TRBV11-1 and TRBJ2-5): EAEVAQSPRYKITEKSQAVAFWCDPISGHATLYWYRQILGQGPELLVQFQDESVVDDSQLPKDRFSAERLKGVDSTLKIQPAELGDSAMYLCASSLDALRTGRETQYFGPGTRLLVL.

The chain couples TRBV20-1 to TRBJ2-7; 7 nucleotides line up with TRBD2. The CDR3 is 13 amino acids. Germline V gene lookup returns CDR1 DFQATT and CDR2 SNEGSKA (reference sequence). CDR3 in DNA: TGCAAAGCTAGCGGCCAGCCACTCTACGAGCAGTACTTC. It translates to CKASGQPLYEQYF.

This clonotype was counted between two and nine times. A much larger clone differs from this one at a single base, so this may be a read error. The V call is TRBV6-2 or TRBV6-3, the J call TRBJ1-5, with D possibly being TRBD1 (5 bases). The V gene's germline CDR1 is MNHEY and CDR2 SVGEGT. V was trimmed by 6 bases and J by 6 bases, leaving 15 bases between them. The CDR3 is 14 amino acids. The CDR3: CASRDWGRGQPQHF. In DNA form, the CDR3 reads TGTGCCAGCAGGGATTGGGGCAGAGGTCAGCCCCAGCATTTT.

This chain connects TRBV11-3 to TRBJ2-3, with 7 bases that match TRBD1. The CDR3 runs 13 residues. Germline CDR1 SGHNT, CDR2 YENEEA. CDR3 loop: CGRSFQGADTQYF. The DNA for the CDR3 is TGTGGCAGAAGTTTTCAGGGGGCAGATACGCAGTATTTT.

Details on this clonotype: The junction does not match germline at one end; this may be a read error. The chain has TRBV6-2 or TRBV6-3 and TRBJ1-5; no definite D call. Germline assignment: CDR1 MNHEY and CDR2 SVGEGT. CDR3 size: 15 residues. CDR3 bases: TGTGCCAGCAGTTGCAACCGAACCGGCAATCAGCCCCAGCATTTC. The encoded protein is CASSCNRTGNQPQHF.

This clonotype was found many times. The chain uses TRBV4-1 and TRBJ2-6; TRBD2 matches 9 bases. V was pared by 0 bases and J by 1 base, with 7 bases of the junction left unmatched. The CDR3 is 19 residues long. Germline lookup yields CDR1 MGHRA and CDR2 YSYEKL. CDR3 nucleotide sequence: TGCGCCAGCAGCCAAGATAAGGGTAGCGGGAGATCTGGGGCCAACGTCCTGACTTTC. It codes for CASSQDKGSGRSGANVLTF.

In regard to this clonotype: One end of the junction varies from germline; a read error may be responsible. The chain carries TRBV11-2 and TRBJ1-1, with D maybe TRBD1 (6 bases). The CDR3 is made up of 15 amino acids. Germline loops: CDR1 SGHAT, CDR2 FQNNGV. The CDR3 region is CASTLLSRGDTEVFF. In DNA form, the CDR3 reads TGTGCCAGCACCTTATTATCCCGGGGGGACACTGAAGTTTTCTTT.

The J gene is TRBJ2-5, the V gene TRBV29-1; D is ambiguous. From germline, CDR1 is SQVTM and CDR2 ANQGSEA. The CDR3 contains 12 residues. V lost 8 bases and J lost 5, with 15 bases in between. The CDR3: CSIVAFVETQYF. CDR3 DNA: TGCAGCATCGTCGCCTTTGTTGAGACCCAGTACTTC. Supplemented by reference TRBV29-1 and TRBJ2-5, the full variable domain reads SAVISQKPSRDICQRGTSLTIQCQVDSQVTMMFWYRQQPGQSLTLIATANQGSEATYESGFVIDKFPISRPNLTFSTLTVSNMSPEDSSIYLCSIVAFVETQYFGPGTRLLVL.

As to this clonotype: Being one base from a much bigger clone, this may be a read error. For the CDR3, the DNA is TGTGCCAGCAGCCAAGTGGATACGGGGGTGGGAGATACGCAGTATTTT. This sequence encodes CASSQVDTGVGDTQYF. The rearrangement links TRBV4-2 to TRBJ2-3; weak D call: TRBD2 (6 bases). This CDR3 has 16 amino acids. Germline-derived CDR1 and CDR2 are LGHNA and YNFKEQ. The germline V and J ends were trimmed by 1 base and 5 bases, with 16 bases remaining between them.

The chain recombines TRBV24-1 with TRBJ2-7; tentative D call: TRBD1 (6 bases). V lost 10 bases and J lost 12, with 21 bases in between. In germline, CDR1 is KGHDR, CDR2 SFDVKD. The CDR3 loop spans 12 amino acids. The CDR3 protein is CATGQLPYQRYF. CDR3 sequence (DNA): TGTGCCACTGGACAGCTCCCCTACCAGCGGTACTTC.

In the case of this clonotype: The CDR3 does not end in the conserved phenylalanine or tryptophan, so this is likely a read error. The chain carries TRBV11-1 and TRBJ2-1; 7 bases match TRBD2. The J segment lost 10 bases and the V segment lost 5 bases, leaving 11 bases of the junction unmatched. The germline gives CDR1 SGHAT, CDR2 FQDESV (reference sequence). The length of the CDR3 is 14 residues. The CDR3 region is CASSHARGVLEQFL. The CDR3, as DNA: TGTGCCAGCAGCCACGCCCGGGGGGTCCTCGAGCAGTTCTTA.

On this clonotype itself: A junction boundary mismatches the germline segment, possibly from a read error. The V and J genes are TRBV11-3 and TRBJ2-7, with a tentative D call TRBD1 (5 bases). Germline loops: CDR1 SGHNT, CDR2 YENEEA. The CDR3 is 15 amino acids. The CDR3 DNA reads as TGTGCCAGCAGTTCCCGACATGGGGCTGGGTACGAGCAATACTTC. Protein sequence: CASSSRHGAGYEQYF.

The V gene is TRBV21-1, the J gene TRBJ2-3; the table gives TRBD1 as D, unverified against the DNA. TRBV21-1 is assigned pseudogene status. The CDR3 length is 15 residues. In DNA, the CDR3 is TGTGCCAGCAGCCCCGACAGGAATTATAGGGATACGCAGTATTTT. Translation gives CASSPDRNYRDTQYF.

Remarks on this clonotype: Germline is not matched at one junction end, which may reflect a read error. The gene calls are TRBV5-4 and TRBJ2-1, with 8 bases identical to TRBD2. The CDR3 sequence is 16 residues long. Germline lookup yields CDR1 SGHNT and CDR2 YYREEE (reference sequence). DNA for the CDR3: TGTGCCAGCACCTTGGTCGGTAGCGGGAACTATAAAGAGCAGTTCTTC. Translating it yields CASTLVGSGNYKEQFF. Using reference TRBV5-4 and TRBJ2-1 for the parts outside the CDR3, the full variable domain is ETGVTQSPTHLIKTRGQQVTLRCSSQSGHNTVSWYQQALGQGPQFIFQYYREEENGRGNFPPRFSGLQFPNYSSELNVNALELDDSALYLCASTLVGSGNYKEQFFGPGTRLTVL.

This clonotype was counted a single time. One junction end does not reproduce the germline sequence, and a read error may be involved. The V and J genes are TRBV4-3 and TRBJ2-4, with D perhaps matching TRBD1 (6 bases). The CDR3 has 16 amino acids. Germline V gene lookup returns CDR1 LGHNA and CDR2 YSLEER. CDR3 nucleotide sequence: TGCGCCAGCAGCCAAGATACCGGGACAAGGGAAAACATTCAGTATTTC. The encoded protein is CASSQDTGTRENIQYF.

This clonotype was seen a single time. Mismatch with germline at one junction end may stem from a read error. The gene calls are TRBV20-1 and TRBJ1-3; D ambiguous. Germline CDR1 is DFQATT and CDR2 is SNEGSKA (reference sequence). The CDR3 contains 13 residues. The CDR3 loop is CRATWASGNTIYF. CDR3 DNA sequence: TGCAGAGCCACTTGGGCGTCTGGGAACACCATATATTTT.

On this clonotype itself: A read error may be the cause here, since a much bigger clone is one base away. The rearrangement uses TRBV5-6 and TRBJ2-5; D may be TRBD2 (6 bases). Germline loops: CDR1 SGHDT, CDR2 YYEEEE. The CDR3 is 16 residues long. The CDR3 here is CTSSLLTRDLQETQYF. The DNA of the CDR3 is TGTACCAGCAGCCTGCTGACACGGGACTTACAAGAGACCCAGTACTTC.

This clonotype was counted at least ten times. The chain carries TRBV6-2 or TRBV6-3 and TRBJ2-1; TRBD2 agrees at 7 bases. The germline gives CDR1 MNHEY, CDR2 SVGEGT. The CDR3 spans 16 residues. The J segment lost 0 bases and the V segment lost 5 bases, leaving 7 bases of the junction unmatched. The CDR3: CASSTPRGSSYNEQFF. The CDR3 bases are TGTGCCAGCAGTACCCCCCGCGGGAGCTCCTACAATGAGCAGTTCTTC.

Concerning this clonotype itself: Sequence at one end of the junction differs from germline and may be a read error. CDR3 protein: CASSSLGAIDDQYF. As DNA, the CDR3 is TGTGCCAGCAGTTCTCTGGGGGCCATTGACGATCAGTACTTC. The chain recombines TRBV6-6 with TRBJ2-7; possibly TRBD1 for D (6 bases). This CDR3 region has 14 residues. The germline CDR1 and CDR2 sequences are MNHNY and SVGAGI (reference sequence).

A few counts support this clonotype. A read error may account for a junction end that differs from germline. CDR3 amino acids: CASSLVPKDRPSGANVPTF. Written as DNA, the CDR3 is TGTGCCAGCAGTTTAGTTCCAAAGGACAGGCCCTCTGGGGCCAACGTACCGACTTTC. The chain is built from TRBV11-2 and TRBJ2-6; 7 bases match TRBD1. CDR1 SGHAT and CDR2 FQNNGV come from the germline V gene. The CDR3 consists of 19 residues.